A selection of T cell receptor beta chains follows, all from one sample in a study of blood T cell repertoires in COVID-19. Libraries were prepared by immunoSEQ multiplex PCR; TCRdb keeps only in-frame clonotypes and omits some of them. Here the sample spans 250,000 to 300,000 clones, 75% to 90% being singletons. Sequencing was done on a sample of peripheral blood. These receptors originate from a woman in her thirties or forties who had recovered from COVID-19. CDR3s include the opening cysteine and the closing phenylalanine or tryptophan. Each record gives: J gene, V gene, CDR3 protein.

>TRBJ2-5|TRBV3-1/TRBV3-2
CASSRTAETQYF
>TRBJ1-5|TRBV30
CAWSVVGGADQPQHF
>TRBJ2-1|TRBV11-3
CASSSRAGRPNNNEQFF
>TRBJ1-1|TRBV6-5
CASSWDRAMTEAFF
>TRBJ1-2|TRBV6-5
CASSKDKNYGYTF
>TRBJ1-5|TRBV19
CASSKFTGDQPQHF
>TRBJ1-3|TRBV7-9
CASSLGAGGNTIYF
>TRBJ2-2|TRBV5-1
CASSTTERRPNTGELFF
>TRBJ1-5|TRBV2
CASSVQTGIGPQHF
>TRBJ2-7|TRBV4-1
CASSQDRDDTEEQYF
>TRBJ2-5|TRBV5-1
CASSPTSGGLMTQYF
>TRBJ2-3|TRBV7-2
CASSLQTRDTQYF
>TRBJ1-2|TRBV27
CASKTGSYGYTF
>TRBJ2-5|TRBV7-9
CASSWPQAGGKETQYF
>TRBJ2-2|TRBV7-9
CASSNFNTGELFF
>TRBJ2-3|TRBV2
CASSSGFGTDTQYF
>TRBJ2-3|TRBV6-2/TRBV6-3
CASSYRWGLTDTQYF
>TRBJ1-1|TRBV7-9
CASSRDSMNTEAFF
>TRBJ1-1|TRBV6-5
CASTKGGNPEAFF
>TRBJ2-3|TRBV7-7
CASSLASGRGLDTQYF
>TRBJ2-2|TRBV6-1
CASSGPGLAMPGELFF
>TRBJ2-5|TRBV19
CASSGLAGSGETQYF
>TRBJ2-3|TRBV7-9
CASSLALQSLQGVDTQYF
>TRBJ2-2|TRBV9
CASSVGTIHTGELFF
>TRBJ2-5|TRBV28
CASSFKGVRETQYF
>TRBJ2-1|TRBV11-2
CASSPLAGNEQFF
>TRBJ2-5|TRBV6-2/TRBV6-3
CASSYSLAGGLEETQYF
>TRBJ2-1|TRBV12-3/TRBV12-4
CASSLGQDNEQFF
>TRBJ1-1|TRBV20-1
CSAYKNTEAFF
>TRBJ2-3|TRBV30
CAWSATAFHTQYF
>TRBJ2-3|TRBV9
CASSPRGSGDTDTQYF
>TRBJ1-2|TRBV19
CASSDRGRRVYTF
>TRBJ1-6|TRBV2
CAARTLYNSPLHF
>TRBJ2-3|TRBV6-2/TRBV6-3
CASSYGRVWQRERDSTDTQYF
>TRBJ1-4|TRBV5-1
CASSKDRGEGEKLFF
>TRBJ1-1|TRBV3-1/TRBV3-2
CASSPREMNTEAFF
>TRBJ1-1|TRBV3-1/TRBV3-2
CASSFGQGPTEAFF
>TRBJ1-2|TRBV6-5
CASSYDREGYTF
>TRBJ2-1|TRBV4-3
CASSQRTGSWEQFF
>TRBJ2-2|TRBV9
CASSVSRITGELFF
>TRBJ2-5|TRBV28
CASSFGTPGKETQYF
>TRBJ1-2|TRBV12-3/TRBV12-4
CASSPGQGNGYTF
>TRBJ1-2|TRBV6-5
CASRNDRGSGYTF
>TRBJ1-1|TRBV9
CASSVVAETEAFF